Presented here are 23 T cell receptor beta chains from one specimen sequenced in a study of blood T cell repertoires in COVID-19. Clones were sequenced by immunoSEQ multiplex PCR, and TCRdb holds only the in-frame ones, with some missing. The sample comprises 50,000 to 70,000 clones, around nine tenths of which are singletons, and about 7% rests with the top ten. The source material was peripheral blood. The receptors originated from a human donor with active COVID-19. The donor label of this sample is uncertain.

The genes are TRBV2 and TRBJ1-5; D perhaps matches TRBD1 (6 bases). Germline CDR1 SNHLY, CDR2 FYNNEI. The ends were cut back, 6 bases at V and 4 bases at J, with 10 bases in the middle. This CDR3 spans 13 amino acids. The CDR3 DNA is TGTGCCAGCAGCGGACAGAAGAATCAGCCCCAGCATTTT. It yields the protein CASSGQKNQPQHF.

The chain is built from TRBV7-9 and TRBJ2-1; the D is unclear. This CDR3 has 16 residues. Trimming shortened V by 3 bases and J by 0 bases, and 12 bases separated the two germline ends. Germline V gene lookup returns CDR1 SEHNR and CDR2 FQNEAQ (reference sequence). The CDR3 loop reads CASSFRTPGSYNEQFF. The CDR3 nucleotides are TGTGCCAGCAGCTTTAGAACCCCGGGCTCCTACAATGAGCAGTTCTTC.

As for this clone: The junction differs from germline at one of its ends, possibly a read error. The V gene is TRBV7-7, the J gene TRBJ1-3; 8 nucleotides align to TRBD1. Per germline, CDR1 SSHAT and CDR2 FNYEAQ (reference sequence). The CDR3 covers 16 residues. The CDR3 protein is CASSRRQGQTGNTIYF. CDR3 bases: TGTGCTAGCAGCAGAAGACAGGGGCAAACTGGAAACACCATATATTTT.

The chain links TRBV7-9 to TRBJ1-4; 8 nucleotides align to TRBD1. Germline values: CDR1 SEHNR, CDR2 FQNEAQ (reference sequence). The V and J ends lost 5 bases and 3 bases, in that order; junction bases with no gene match: 11. The CDR3 has 17 residues. The DNA of the CDR3 is TGTGCCAGCAGCCAAATGGCCCAGGGGGCCCCTAATGAAAAACTGTTTTTT. The encoded protein is CASSQMAQGAPNEKLFF.

The chain is built from TRBV27 and TRBJ2-5; D is possibly TRBD2 (5 bases). With 3 bases removed from V and 5 bases from J, the gap between germline ends came to 13 bases. In germline, CDR1 is MNHEY, CDR2 SMNVEV (reference sequence). CDR3 length equals 14 residues. In DNA form, the CDR3 reads TGTGCCAGCAGTTTCAGGACCGGGGTGGAGACCCAGTACTTC. This encodes CASSFRTGVETQYF.

This clone was observed a single time. The rearrangement uses TRBV6-2 or TRBV6-3 and TRBJ2-7; 9 bases agree with TRBD1. The V and J ends lost 2 bases and 5 bases, in that order; junction bases with no gene match: 10. The germline gives CDR1 MNHEY, CDR2 SVGEGT. The CDR3 is made up of 16 amino acids. CDR3: CASSYPHRTGEDEQYF. The DNA for the CDR3 is TGTGCCAGCAGTTACCCCCACCGGACAGGGGAGGACGAGCAGTACTTC.

The rearrangement uses TRBV7-2 and TRBJ2-7, with TRBD2 matching 12 bases. Germline trimming cut 5 bases from V and 3 bases from J; bases unmatched to any gene: 11. Germline V gene lookup returns CDR1 SGHTA and CDR2 FQGNSA. The CDR3 is 17 residues long. The CDR3 protein is CASSAPTSGRNVYEQYF. The CDR3 DNA reads TGTGCCAGCAGCGCACCGACTAGCGGGAGAAACGTCTACGAGCAGTACTTC.

This chain joins TRBV6-2 or TRBV6-3 and TRBJ2-7; D gene ambiguous. The germline V and J ends were trimmed by 8 bases and 3 bases, with 11 bases remaining between them. The CDR3 sequence is 12 residues long. Germline CDR1 and CDR2: MNHEY and SVGEGT. The CDR3 reads CASGLIFYEQYF. The CDR3 bases are TGTGCCAGCGGCCTAATCTTCTACGAGCAGTACTTC.

The V gene is TRBV11-2, the J gene TRBJ2-5; maybe TRBD2 (6 bases). V dropped 5 bases and J dropped 2 bases, with 18 bases sitting between them. The CDR3 is 16 amino acids. Looked up from germline, CDR1 is SGHAT and CDR2 is FQNNGV. In nucleotides, the CDR3 is TGTGCCAGCAGCCGGGGGTCCGCAGGACCACAAGAGACCCAGTACTTC. Encoded protein: CASSRGSAGPQETQYF.

This clone was observed once. V is TRBV11-2 and J is TRBJ2-1; 11 bases are a match to TRBD2. Germline lookup yields CDR1 SGHAT and CDR2 FQNNGV. J gave up 7 bases and V 0 bases, and 8 bases lay outside the gene matches. This CDR3 region has 17 residues. This chain's CDR3 is CASSLDTSGSLRNEQFF. The CDR3, as DNA: TGTGCCAGCAGCTTAGACACTAGCGGGAGTCTCAGAAATGAGCAGTTCTTC.

The V call is TRBV5-1, the J call TRBJ2-2, with 8 bases fitting TRBD2. This CDR3 has 14 amino acids. Per the germline V gene, CDR1 is SGHRS and CDR2 is YFSETQ. The V and J ends lost 1 base and 4 bases, in that order; junction bases with no gene match: 0. The CDR3 spells CASSLSGSTGELFF. In DNA, the CDR3 is TGCGCCAGCAGCTTGAGCGGGAGCACCGGGGAGCTGTTTTTT.

The V and J genes are TRBV14 and TRBJ2-5; possible D gene TRBD1, 5 bases. CDR1 SGHDN and CDR2 FVKESK come from the germline V gene. The ends were cut back, 1 base at V and 4 bases at J, with 13 bases in the middle. The CDR3 has 15 amino acids. This CDR3 is CASSQVGRGRETQYF. For the CDR3, the DNA is TGTGCCAGCAGCCAAGTCGGAAGGGGCCGAGAGACCCAGTACTTC.

This chain connects TRBV21-1 to TRBJ1-3; the table's D call TRBD1 went unverified against the DNA. TRBV21-1 represents a pseudogene. CDR3 length equals 16 residues. CDR3 sequence reads: CASSVLTGCSGNTIYF. The CDR3 DNA sequence: TGTGCCAGCAGCGTTCTTACAGGGTGCTCTGGAAACACCATATATTTT.

The V gene is TRBV4-1, the J gene TRBJ2-3; TRBD2 agrees at 10 bases. The V gene's germline CDR1 is MGHRA and CDR2 YSYEKL. The length of the CDR3 is 17 residues. Unmatched junction bases numbered 9, after V lost 1 base and J lost 5 bases. CDR3 sequence (DNA): TGCGCCAGCAGCCAAGCCCCTAGCGGGAGTTCTTTAGATACGCAGTATTTT. It yields the protein CASSQAPSGSSLDTQYF.

This chain connects TRBV5-5 to TRBJ1-3; tentatively, D is TRBD1 (6 bases). Germline V gives CDR1 SGHKS, CDR2 YYEKEE (reference sequence). V was cut by 4 bases and J by 8 bases, with 19 bases left in between. This CDR3 is built from 15 residues. CDR3 protein: CASSDGQMPADTIYF. CDR3 coding DNA: TGTGCCAGCAGCGATGGACAGATGCCAGCAGACACCATATATTTT. The entire variable domain, with the rest obtained from reference TRBV5-5 and TRBJ1-3, is as follows: DAGVTQSPTHLIKTRGQQVTLRCSPISGHKSVSWYQQVLGQGPQFIFQYYEKEERGRGNFPDRFSARQFPNYSSELNVNALLLGDSALYLCASSDGQMPADTIYFGEGSWLTVV.

The chain uses TRBV24-1 and TRBJ2-2; D not resolved. Between the trimmed V and J ends, which lost 3 bases and 1 base, there was a span of 5 bases. Germline V CDR1 and CDR2: KGHDR, SFDVKD. The CDR3 loop spans 14 amino acids. The CDR3 region has the DNA TGTGCCACCAGTGATCGAGGGAACACCGGGGAGCTGTTTTTT. Its translation: CATSDRGNTGELFF.

This clone occurred once. The V and J genes are TRBV7-9 and TRBJ2-3; D might be TRBD2 (6 bases). V lost 6 bases and J lost 1, with 14 bases in between. Germline values: CDR1 SEHNR, CDR2 FQNEAQ (reference sequence). The CDR3 spans 15 residues. CDR3 region: CASRRSGEGTDTQYF. In DNA form, the CDR3 reads TGTGCCAGCAGACGTAGCGGAGAGGGCACAGATACGCAGTATTTT.

The rearrangement uses TRBV9 and TRBJ2-5, with 9 nucleotides matching TRBD1. CDR1 is SGDLS, CDR2 YYNGEE, per germline. This CDR3 spans 14 amino acids. After removal of 4 bases from V and 3 bases from J, the junction contained 4 bases not matched to a gene. The CDR3 DNA sequence: TGTGCCAGCAGCTCCGGGACAGGGAAAGAGACCCAGTACTTC. The encoded protein is CASSSGTGKETQYF.

CDR3 residues: CASSRPEEVGDTQYF. CDR3 DNA sequence: TGTGCCAGCAGCCGTCCTGAAGAGGTAGGAGATACGCAGTATTTT. This chain uses TRBV5-4 with TRBJ2-3; D ambiguous. The CDR3 has 15 residues. V gave up 4 bases and J gave up 5 bases, with 17 bases separating them. CDR1 and CDR2 from the germline V gene are SGHNT and YYREEE (reference sequence).

J is TRBJ2-7 and V is TRBV4-2; 11 bases map to TRBD1. The trim removed 8 bases at V and 4 bases at J, leaving 10 bases unmatched. Germline V gene sequence: CDR1 LGHNA, CDR2 YNFKEQ. The CDR3 spans 15 residues. CDR3: CASRLGQGAAYEQYF. The CDR3 DNA reads TGTGCCAGCCGACTAGGACAGGGGGCGGCGTACGAGCAGTACTTC.

The table lists this clone with a few counts. The chain carries TRBV4-1 and TRBJ1-5; 7 bases align to TRBD1. The CDR3 contains 17 residues. CDR1 MGHRA and CDR2 YSYEKL come from the germline V gene. With V trimmed by 1 base and J by 3 bases, 9 bases remained unmatched. The CDR3 sequence: CASSQGFDRENNQPQHF. The DNA for the CDR3 is TGCGCCAGCAGCCAAGGGTTCGACAGGGAGAACAATCAGCCCCAGCATTTT.

The J gene is TRBJ2-2, the V gene TRBV28; D is perhaps TRBD1 (5 bases). Germline V CDR1 and CDR2: MDHEN, SYDVKM. Trimming took 6 bases from V and 0 from J, leaving 11 bases between them. This CDR3 comprises 15 residues. As DNA, the CDR3 is TGTGCCAGCAGGACAGCCACAACGAACACCGGGGAGCTGTTTTTT. It encodes CASRTATTNTGELFF.

The chain recombines TRBV3-1 (or the pseudogene TRBV3-2) with TRBJ1-3; the D gene is possibly TRBD1 (6 bases). Germline CDR1 and CDR2: LGHDT and YNNKEL (reference sequence). Trimming removed 3 bases from V and 4 bases from J, with 10 bases in between. CDR3 length: 14 amino acids. The DNA for the CDR3 is TGTGCCAGCAGCCACCGACAGGACGGAAACACCATATATTTT. It yields the protein CASSHRQDGNTIYF.